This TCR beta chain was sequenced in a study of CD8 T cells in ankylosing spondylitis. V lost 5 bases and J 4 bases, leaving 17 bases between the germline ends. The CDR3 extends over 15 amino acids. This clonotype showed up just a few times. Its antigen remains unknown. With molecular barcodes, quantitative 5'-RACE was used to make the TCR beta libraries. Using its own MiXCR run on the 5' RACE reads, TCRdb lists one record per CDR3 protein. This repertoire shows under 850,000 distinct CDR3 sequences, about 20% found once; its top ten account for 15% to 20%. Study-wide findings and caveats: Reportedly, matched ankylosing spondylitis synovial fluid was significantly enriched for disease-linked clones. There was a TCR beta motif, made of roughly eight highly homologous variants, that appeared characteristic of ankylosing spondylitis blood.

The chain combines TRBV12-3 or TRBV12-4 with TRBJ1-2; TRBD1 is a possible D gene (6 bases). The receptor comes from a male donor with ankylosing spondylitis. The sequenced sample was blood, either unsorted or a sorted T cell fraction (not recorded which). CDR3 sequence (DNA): TGTGCCAGCAGTCCACGACAATCGGGGGCCTATGGCTACACCTTC. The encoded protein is CASSPRQSGAYGYTF.